One T cell receptor (beta chain) is described in this entry. Its antigen is currently not known. Per-base quality was not reported, and no clone a single base away is much larger than it. The immunoSEQ kit was used, according to the manufacturer's recommendations, to generate TCR beta libraries from genomic DNA. Library preparation used a first multiplex PCR with proprietary primers, then a second PCR adding unique barcodes, with bead cleanups after each round. A kit-provided positive control reaction and a negative control reaction were included in every sample batch. The final libraries were assessed on an Agilent 4200 TapeStation D1000 ScreenTape, pooled by volume, and quantified by qPCR. Sequencing was performed on an Illumina NextSeq500 using a MidOutput 150-cycle cartridge, with 156 Read1 cycles, 15 Index1 cycles, and the kit custom primers. The pooled library was loaded at approximately 1 pM, and about 19% PhiX control was spiked in. The authors' pipeline ran thus. Vendor-processed data were analyzed in R, with a clonotype defined as all T cells sharing the same CDR3 nucleotide sequence. For clone abundance analyses, frequencies were normalized to the 10,000 most abundant clones per sample. Public T cell clones, which averaged fewer than five per sample, were removed prior to analysis. Tumor-enriched clonotypes and baseline blood-enriched clonotypes were defined as those with an abundance difference of at least 32-fold between compartments. Clonotypes expanded or contracted between blood time points were identified with a beta-binomial differential abundance model. The Baroni-Urbani and Buser coefficient was used to measure tumor-blood repertoire similarity, and groups were compared with two-tailed Wilcoxon tests in R. TCRdb's version of the immuneACCESS table is confined to in-frame rearrangements and falls short of the full clone set. An unresolved V gene accounts for under half of the shortfall where checked; the remainder is of unknown origin. Clone size and V and J calls were adopted from that table, with D and trimming inferred from the DNA. This sample has about 43,000 clones in its table, and roughly 80% of those were observed once. Together, the top ten hold 25% to 30% of the sample.

The sample's time point label is to be understood as: blood 4 weeks post-SBRT, at nephrectomy. The treatment or condition label on this specimen signifies: 15 Gy SBRT to primary tumor, nephrectomy 4 weeks later. The samples were obtained from a clinical trial, where primary renal cell carcinomas were treated with 15 Gy stereotactic body radiation therapy and then removed by nephrectomy 4 weeks afterward. To follow tumor-enriched clonotypes, serial peripheral blood was collected from radiation-treated patients at baseline and at 2 weeks and 4 weeks after SBRT. Every patient had renal cell carcinoma of clear cell pathology. Genomic DNA for TCR sequencing was prepared using the QIAamp DNA Blood Mini Kit (Qiagen). The analyses included just those samples that passed every quality control check. Taken from cysteine to phenylalanine, the CDR3 has 15 residues. The CDR3 DNA has 45 bases and is translated from base 1. V is cut by 2 bases and J by 7 bases, and the space between the germline ends is 12 bases. CDR1 SGHAT and CDR2 FQNNGV are derived from the germline V gene.

The entry originates in a study of radiation and T cells in renal cell carcinoma (dated by TCRdb to 2019 to 2021). Broadly, across the study: In total, 53 samples underwent TCR beta sequencing: approximately 25 tumors plus 27 peripheral blood samples. Across all 55 or so samples, 4,000,000 or so unique CDR3 nucleotide sequences encoding some 3,000,000 unique CDR3 amino acid sequences were identified. The last blood draw happened 4 weeks after radiation, timed to coincide with nephrectomy. Paper-wide results and their limitations: An increase in top tumor clonotypes in blood was observed from baseline to 2 weeks post-radiation, followed by contraction by 4 weeks, which was taken to suggest transient expansion of tumor-resident clones. Because no pretreatment tumor biopsies were available, whether clonotypes were present in the tumor at baseline could not be determined. The single-armed trial design could not address effects of radiation dose or scheduling on the TCR repertoire. Blood repertoire dynamics were not followed beyond 4 weeks after treatment.

The rearrangement joined TRBV11-2 to TRBJ1-6; matching of 5 bases hints at TRBD1 as the D gene. The sample here was blood, taken from a patient whose treatment included radiotherapy and nephrectomy. The TCR was taken from a woman aged 70-85 years with renal cell carcinoma. The CDR3 reads as follows: CASSLTGRGNSPLHF. The DNA is TGTGCCAGCAGCTTAACGGGACGAGGAAATTCACCCCTCCACTTT.